This TCR beta chain was documented in a study of cytomegalovirus exposure and HLA in healthy donors (dated by TCRdb to between 2016 and 2019). For context, the study as a whole: An earlier analysis of approximately 640 of the donors reported 250 to 300 Gb of sequence data and some 120 million unique TCR beta sequences from around 200 million T cells. Roughly 290 gigabases of sequencing data and around 80 million unique TCR sequences made up an early release that covered 500 to 650 HLA-typed donors. The genetic ancestry cluster associated with self-reported Caucasian donors included 81% of the roughly 400 genotyped donors. The study aimed to test whether cataloging public T cell receptors could reveal signatures of past pathogen exposure. The T cell repertoires of under 750 subjects were profiled by immunosequencing and related to cytomegalovirus serostatus. A separate validation cohort of roughly 110 different subjects was used in addition to the roughly 700-subject first cohort. The study combined high-throughput TCR immunosequencing, statistical association of individual TCRs with disease status, and machine learning to predict cytomegalovirus infection status. To study patterns of TCR occurrence, a later analysis re-analyzed previously published TCR beta repertoires from around 670 donors and added high-resolution HLA genotyping. The later analysis used no new phenotypic data to find candidate immune exposures, relying instead on TCR beta sequences and their occurrence across donors. To decide whether each TCR beta V gene segment behaved as functional or pseudogenic, an earlier analysis of approximately 620 of the donors relied on high-throughput TCR beta sequencing. Donor age, sex, ethnicity and CMV serostatus were compiled together with the repertoire data. In a later genetic analysis, genome-wide SNP genotypes for about three fifths of the roughly 670 donors were used, and that subset was treated as a discovery cohort. Every discovery cohort repertoire had been produced on one sequencing platform. Class I and class II HLA loci were covered by the typing at four-digit resolution. The number of donors typed differed by locus, with about 629-640 for A, B, C, DRB1 and DQB1, more than 500 for DQA1, some 570 for DPA1, and about 450 for DPB1. Because of strong linkage in the cohort, four to six DR-DQ haplotypes were treated as single units for association and clustering. On average, over 200,000 unique TCR beta nucleotide sequences were sequenced per donor among about 400 genotyped donors of the cohort, with roughly 19% of those sequences being non-productive.

In the case of this clone: What this receptor recognizes is not known. No quality values exist for individual bases; no much larger clone is one base distant.

What the authors observed across the whole study: In vitro tests confirmed that three of the cytomegalovirus-associated TCR beta chains recognize cytomegalovirus antigens. Around 16 rarely observed V segments, including chromosome 9 orphons, were excluded from the earlier analysis of approximately 500 of the donors because counts were too low. A cluster of highly shared sequence variants was judged likely to be a technical artifact of the sequencing pipeline. Only TCR beta chains were sequenced in this cohort, and the absence of alpha or paired-chain data limited detectable features. According to the authors, the approach could potentially be generalized to other disease states and immunological phenotypes. In a later analysis, HLA-associated TCR beta chains showed more clonal expansion and lower generation probabilities than non-associated chains that were equally common. Specific HLA alleles were associated with 15,000 to 20,000 TCR beta sequences at a false discovery rate of 0.05 in a later analysis. Sequencing depth was assumed to be roughly uniform across donors in the presence/absence analyses, though that assumption may not hold. Compared with the roughly 670-donor mean, donors in an Asian-associated ancestry cluster had fewer N-insertions in productive TCRs, according to a later genetic analysis. A further reported finding was that TCR beta sequences accurately predicted the HLA-A and HLA-B alleles for most subjects in the first cohort. Because HLA typing was unavailable for some donors at each locus, only the typed subset was used in association tests. Broadly in line with IMGT annotations, most TCR beta V segments showed up in productive rearrangements about 87% or about 30% of the time in an earlier analysis of about 500 of the donors. Linkage disequilibrium might explain the correlated functional status among segregating V segments, but an unknown experimental factor could not be ruled out. A later analysis found that most CMV-associated TCR beta chains appeared HLA-restricted, with HLA associations seemingly driven largely by CMV exposure. In a later genetic analysis, a missense DCLRE1C variant was associated with V-gene and J-gene trimming of TCR beta chains, and the association was replicated in an independent cohort. According to a later analysis, TCR association rates differed among HLA loci, with DRB1 alleles showing the most associated TCRs and HLA-C alleles showing the fewest. Several of the top co-occurrence clusters appeared to be linked to parvovirus B19, influenza, CMV and Epstein-Barr virus, according to a later analysis. Cytomegalovirus status was reported to be diagnosed by the classifier with high specificity and sensitivity in both the original and validation cohorts. When HLA alleles, especially DR and DQ, strongly co-occurred, attributing TCR associations to individual alleles was difficult. The study gave a list of 150 to 200 TCR beta chains associated with cytomegalovirus. Immune exposure information for the cohort was limited to CMV serostatus. While some public TCRs were present in many individuals, most TCR sequences turned up only very rarely across donors.

The receptor library was made with the immunoSEQ multiplex PCR assay. For the multiplex PCR, a mixture combining 60 forward primers for TCR Vbeta segments and 13 reverse primers for TCR Jbeta segments was used. The CDR3 region of rearranged TCR beta genes was amplified from genomic DNA with a multiplex PCR assay. The Illumina HiSeq System was used to sequence the amplified TCR beta libraries as 87-base-pair reads. From the authors' description of their analysis: In a later analysis, roughly 80 million unique TCR beta chains were counted across the 690 or so repertoires, and roughly 10 million of these chains were shared by at least two donors. Raw reads were error-corrected and collapsed into unique sequences with a nearest-neighbor algorithm that merged closely related sequences to remove PCR and sequencing errors. CDR3 sequences were aligned to IMGT reference sequences to assign V, D and J gene segments. For a sequence to be retained, a match of at least six nucleotides to both a V gene segment and a J gene segment was required. A rearrangement counted as productive if the CDR3 had no stop codons and remained in frame with V and J, and every other rearrangement counted as non-productive. CDR3 was defined according to IMGT convention as the region running from the second conserved V-encoded cysteine to the conserved J-encoded phenylalanine. Sequences without an unambiguous match to a single V gene segment were excluded from the earlier analysis of about 600 of the donors. In an earlier analysis of 587 of the donors, V segments were called functional above 56.7% productive rearrangements and were called segregating when the between-donor standard deviation exceeded 5%. A statistical classification framework was built to diagnose cytomegalovirus status from the catalog of TCR beta chain sequences. In a later analysis, TCR nucleotide sequences were compared against IMGT/GENE-DB human TR gene sequences so that V and J genes could be assigned. In a later analysis, CDR3 sequences and most-parsimonious VDJ recombination scenarios were assigned using the TCRdist pipeline. In a later analysis, every TCR beta chain was defined by the combination of its CDR3 amino acid sequence and its V-gene family, and reads without a unique V-gene family were dropped. As a way to deal with suspected cross-contamination and a sequencing artifact, a later analysis dropped 450 to 600 nucleotide sequences that were highly shared and had low generation probability. In a later analysis, a clonal expansion index for each public chain was calculated from normalized within-repertoire ranks of inferred template counts. In a later analysis, generation probabilities were computed with a VDJ recombination model fitted to out-of-frame rearrangements, and the resulting probabilities were checked against IGoR. A later analysis scored TCR-TCR, TCR-HLA and TCR-CMV co-occurrence with hypergeometric tests, applying a repertoire-size bias correction to TCR pairs. A later analysis estimated false discovery rates by permuting HLA or CMV assignments 20 times. In a later analysis, co-occurring TCRs were grouped using DBSCAN, with TCRdist sequence similarity added in when clustering inside HLA-allele-positive subsets. Repertoires with fewer than 30,000 or more than 120,000 public chains were left out of co-occurrence clustering, as were a handful of repertoires with anomalous nucleotide sharing. The table comes from immuneACCESS by way of TCRdb, which keeps in-frame sequences with V and J called. Part of the clones is missing from these tables; in studies checked, under half for an unresolved V gene and the rest for unknown reasons. D and trimming come from the DNA, and the V and J calls and clone size come from that table. Across this sample there are 140,000 to 150,000 clones, with approximately 76% seen only once. About 2% of the sample lies in the top ten.

In total, approximately 700 healthy bone marrow donors made up the cohort. Cohort members were all nominally healthy when sampled, although unrecorded immune exposures were likely present. The donor tested CMV seronegative and was one of the 352 seronegative cohort members. Every donor gave a peripheral blood sample, and the peripheral blood mononuclear cells from that sample were used for TCR beta sequencing. Genomic DNA was extracted from the blood cell samples with the Qiagen DNeasy Blood Extraction Kit. This sequence originates from a man in his forties in good health and CMV-seronegative. The sequenced material came from PBMCs.

The CDR3 reads as follows: CSVENGYEQYF. The DNA reads as follows: TGCAGCGTTGAAAACGGGTACGAGCAGTACTTC. The V gene is TRBV29-1 and the J gene is TRBJ2-7; there is no confident call for the D gene. V lost 2 bases and J lost 4 bases; the stretch between them is 6 bases long. CDR1 and CDR2 are read off the germline V gene as SQVTM and ANQGSEA. From its cysteine to its phenylalanine, the CDR3 spans 11 amino acids. The only DNA kept is the CDR3, 33 bases in frame from the first base.